Sequencing of this TCR beta chain was carried out in a study of early T cells in non-severe SARS-CoV-2 infection. Study overall: Chains were not paired, and sequencing was done on bulk RNA from unsorted whole blood.

Many counts were recorded for this clonotype. The antigen remains undetermined. Researchers tagged individual cDNA molecules with unique molecular identifiers. Via MiXCR, TCRdb re-called the 5' RACE reads, giving one row per CDR3 protein. Seen here are about 22,000 distinct CDR3 sequences, approximately 5% observed once, and the top ten hold 7.5% to 10%. CDR3 length equals 15 residues. The V and J ends lost 4 bases and 1 base respectively, with 16 bases between them. Germline V gene lookup returns CDR1 SQVTM and CDR2 ANQGSEA. Findings of the study overall: VDJdb-based annotation leaned toward anti-spike CD8 responses and missed private and CD4 specificities.

The chain uses TRBV29-1 and TRBJ1-1; TRBD1 is a possible D gene (5 bases). The sample comprised whole blood. The clonotype originates from an adult who was a healthcare worker with PCR-confirmed SARS-CoV-2 infection or an uninfected control (not recorded which). DNA of the CDR3: TGCAGCGTTGCTTCCCCAGGGACCAAGAACACTGAAGCTTTCTTT. It codes for CSVASPGTKNTEAFF.